The present TCR beta chain was sequenced within a study of blood T cell repertoires in COVID-19. Overall study: Italy, Spain and the United States were the sources of the convalescent and acute COVID-19 samples. Sources were T cells, B-cell-depleted T cells, or PBMCs; the material itself was cDNA or gDNA.

In this sample, this clone turned up a few times. Original handling: Using reference gene primer amplification, nucleated cell counts were estimated. This table comes from immunoSEQ multiplex PCR, and its TCRdb copy is limited to in-frame clones, with some not included. V and J calls and clone size follow that table, whereas D and trimming were derived from the DNA. This table has some 150,000 clones, 70% to 90% appearing once. CDR3 length: 15 amino acids. After removal of 3 bases from V and 6 bases from J, the junction contained 7 bases not matched to a gene. CDR1 is SGHRS and CDR2 is YFSETQ in the germline V gene.

This TCR was recovered from a man aged 35 to 55 with acute or convalescent COVID-19. V usage is TRBV5-1 and J usage is TRBJ2-5, with 11 bases fitting TRBD1. The specimen sequenced was peripheral blood. The CDR3 protein is CASSSPGQGEQTQYF. In DNA, the CDR3 is TGCGCCAGCAGCTCACCGGGACAGGGGGAGCAGACCCAGTACTTC.